This record looks at one TCR beta chain sequence and its context. Germline V gene lookup returns CDR1 SGHNT and CDR2 YYREEE (reference sequence). The CDR3 runs to 13 residues. Trimming removed 4 bases from V and 5 bases from J, with 12 bases in between. The data are from a study of blood T cell repertoires in COVID-19. Study-wide context: T cells, B-cell-depleted T cells, or PBMCs provided the cDNA or gDNA that served as material.

Original processing methods: For nucleated cells, counts were estimated from reference gene primer amplification. Measured with immunoSEQ multiplex PCR; TCRdb has only the in-frame clones, and not every one. V and J calls and clone size come straight from that table; D and trimming were deduced from the DNA. The profile shows over 60,000 clones, about 81% of them singletons. The chain links TRBV5-4 to TRBJ1-2, with D maybe TRBD1 (6 bases). The receptor was isolated from a human donor in a cohort sampled during active COVID-19. Input material: peripheral blood. The CDR3 spells CASSPTGMYGYTF. The CDR3 DNA reads as TGTGCCAGCAGCCCTACAGGGATGTATGGCTACACCTTC.